This T cell receptor beta chain was captured in a study of neoadjuvant anti-PD-1 for oral cavity cancer. As for the study in general: Before surgery, most patients got three to four biweekly 3 mg/kg nivolumab doses. Findings of the study overall: Higher pretreatment Treg/Th17 ratios tracked higher pretreatment blood clonality.

This clone was counted once. What it binds is not known. CDR1 is SGHRS, CDR2 YFSETQ, per germline. V was pared by 4 bases and J by 2 bases, with 12 bases between. The CDR3 is 14 residues long. Data came from immunoSEQ multiplex PCR; TCRdb stores just in-frame clones and leaves some out. The table shows 13,000 to 15,000 clones, with around two thirds occurring only once. These oral cavity squamous cell carcinomas were HPV-negative and locally advanced. The specimen was PBMCs, collected before nivolumab (anti-PD-1) treatment. The chain is built from TRBV5-1 and TRBJ2-5, with D perhaps matching TRBD1 (6 bases). The TCR was taken from a person between 40 and 85 years old with oral cavity squamous cell carcinoma. The CDR3 coding sequence is TGCGCCAGCAGCGGGCGAGGGGGACAAGAGACCCAGTACTTC. It yields the protein CASSGRGGQETQYF.